This T cell receptor beta chain emerged from a study of blood T cells in healthy people across ages. Combining a sample-barcoded 5' primer with a J-beta primer mix, a second PCR ran for roughly 7 to 12 cycles. Unique molecular identifiers of 12 random nucleotides labeled each cDNA. TCRdb ran MiXCR on the 5' RACE reads and lists one entry per CDR3 protein. The table lists under 850,000 distinct CDR3 sequences, roughly 40% of them singletons. Trimming took off 0 bases at V and 13 bases at J, with 12 bases between the two ends. Looked up from germline, CDR1 is LGHNA and CDR2 is YSLEER. The CDR3 loop spans 12 amino acids. There are many counts of this clonotype. Its target is unknown. Findings of the study overall: Strongly correlated with naive T cell percentage was TCR beta diversity.

J is TRBJ1-2 and V is TRBV4-3; D is perhaps TRBD1 (5 bases). The sequence came from a man aged 18 to 29 in good health. The sequenced sample was blood. DNA of the CDR3: TGCGCCAGCAGCCAAGATGGGGCAGGGTTCACCTTC. It yields the protein CASSQDGAGFTF.